This T cell receptor beta chain was documented in a study of regulatory T cells in long-lasting Graves disease. Study findings and constraints: Persistent Graves' patients showed less TCR diversity than newly diagnosed ones. The study found TRBV28, TRBJ1-2 and TRBJ2-5 favored in persistent disease. Sharing of public clonotypes was greater in persistent patients (2,741) than in new patients (almost 1,000).

The germline V gene has CDR1 ENHRY and CDR2 SYGVKD. Trimming took off 0 bases at V and 0 bases at J, with 15 bases between the two ends. This CDR3 is built from 19 residues. Indicated time point: persistent/refractory GD, antithyroid drugs over 5 years with positive TRAb. TCR sequences were obtained from RNA taken from PBMCs. Concerning this clonotype: Its antigen is as yet unknown.

For TCR beta, libraries came from iRepertoire HTBI primers and Arm-PCR of CDR3 regions. TCRdb recomputed calls from the multiplex PCR reads with MiXCR, one row per CDR3 protein. The sample consists of about 470,000 distinct CDR3 sequences, around a fifth of them appearing once. The rearrangement uses TRBV10-3 and TRBJ2-6, with D perhaps matching TRBD2 (5 bases). This sequence was found in a female donor with Graves disease. The sequenced sample was peripheral blood mononuclear cells (PBMCs), obtained when the disease was refractory, from a patient treated with antithyroid drugs. DNA for the CDR3: TGTGCCATCAGTGAGTCCCCCTGGAGTGGGAGCTCTGGGGCCAACGTCCTGACTTTC. Amino acid sequence: CAISESPWSGSSGANVLTF.